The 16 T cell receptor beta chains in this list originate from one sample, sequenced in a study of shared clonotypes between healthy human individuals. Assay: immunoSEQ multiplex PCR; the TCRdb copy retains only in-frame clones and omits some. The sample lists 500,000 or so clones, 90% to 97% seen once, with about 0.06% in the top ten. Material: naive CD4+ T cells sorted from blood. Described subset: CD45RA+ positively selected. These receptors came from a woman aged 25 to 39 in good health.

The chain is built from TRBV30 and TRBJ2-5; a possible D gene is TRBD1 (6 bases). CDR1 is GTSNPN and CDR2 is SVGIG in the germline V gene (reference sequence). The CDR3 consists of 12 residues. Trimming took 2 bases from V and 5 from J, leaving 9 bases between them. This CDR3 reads CAWSPQGETQYF. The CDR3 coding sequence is TGTGCCTGGAGTCCCCAGGGGGAGACCCAGTACTTC. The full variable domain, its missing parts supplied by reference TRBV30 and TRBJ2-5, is SQTIHQWPATLVQPVGSPLSLECTVEGTSNPNLYWYRQAAGRGLQLLFYSVGIGQISSEVPQNLSASRPQDRQFILSSKKLLLSDSGFYLCAWSPQGETQYFGPGTRLLVL.

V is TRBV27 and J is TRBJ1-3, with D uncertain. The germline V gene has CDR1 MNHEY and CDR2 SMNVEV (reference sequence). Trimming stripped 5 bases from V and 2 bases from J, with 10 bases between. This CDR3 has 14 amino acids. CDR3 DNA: TGTGCCAGCAGTCAACCCGGAGCTGGAAACACCATATATTTT. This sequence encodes CASSQPGAGNTIYF.

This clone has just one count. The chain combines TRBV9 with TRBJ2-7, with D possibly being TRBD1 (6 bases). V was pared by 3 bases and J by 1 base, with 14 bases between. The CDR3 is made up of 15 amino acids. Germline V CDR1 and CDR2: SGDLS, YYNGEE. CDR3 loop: CASSEGVGRSYEQYF. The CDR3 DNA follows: TGTGCCAGCAGCGAGGGGGTGGGACGTTCCTACGAGCAGTACTTC. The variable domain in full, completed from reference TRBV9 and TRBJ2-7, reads DSGVTQTPKHLITATGQRVTLRCSPRSGDLSVYWYQQSLDQGLQFLIQYYNGEERAKGNILERFSAQQFPDLHSELNLSSLELGDSALYFCASSEGVGRSYEQYFGPGTRLTVT.

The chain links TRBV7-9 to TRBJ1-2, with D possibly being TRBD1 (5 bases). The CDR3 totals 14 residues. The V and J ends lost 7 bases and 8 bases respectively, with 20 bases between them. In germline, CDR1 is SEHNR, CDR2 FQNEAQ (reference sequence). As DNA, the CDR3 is TGTGCCAGCACCGAAATCGTAAGGACACGGGGCTACACCTTC. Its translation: CASTEIVRTRGYTF.

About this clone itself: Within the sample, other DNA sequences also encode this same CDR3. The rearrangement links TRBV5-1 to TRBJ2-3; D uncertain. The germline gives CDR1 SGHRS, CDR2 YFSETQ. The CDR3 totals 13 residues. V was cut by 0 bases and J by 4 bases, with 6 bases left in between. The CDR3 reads CASSLVVADTQYF. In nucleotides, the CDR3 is TGCGCCAGCAGCTTGGTAGTCGCAGATACGCAGTATTTT.

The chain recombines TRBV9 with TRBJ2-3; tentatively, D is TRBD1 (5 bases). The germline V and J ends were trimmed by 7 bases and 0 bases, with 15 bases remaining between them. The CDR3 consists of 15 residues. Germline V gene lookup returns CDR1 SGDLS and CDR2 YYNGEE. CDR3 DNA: TGTGCCAGCGGAAGACAGACTGCTAGCACAGATACGCAGTATTTT. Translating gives CASGRQTASTDTQYF.

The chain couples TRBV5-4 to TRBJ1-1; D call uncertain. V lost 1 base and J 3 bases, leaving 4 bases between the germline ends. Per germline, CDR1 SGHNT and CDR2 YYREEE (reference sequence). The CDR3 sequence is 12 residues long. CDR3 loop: CASSLTDTEAFF. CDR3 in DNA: TGTGCCAGCAGCTTGACGGACACTGAAGCTTTCTTT.

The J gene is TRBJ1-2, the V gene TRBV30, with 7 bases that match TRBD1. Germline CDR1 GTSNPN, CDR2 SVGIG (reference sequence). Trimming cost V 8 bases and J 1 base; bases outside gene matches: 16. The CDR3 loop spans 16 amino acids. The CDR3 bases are TGTGCCAGGGAAAAGGGAAGGACAGGCCTTAACTATGGCTACACCTTC. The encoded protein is CAREKGRTGLNYGYTF.

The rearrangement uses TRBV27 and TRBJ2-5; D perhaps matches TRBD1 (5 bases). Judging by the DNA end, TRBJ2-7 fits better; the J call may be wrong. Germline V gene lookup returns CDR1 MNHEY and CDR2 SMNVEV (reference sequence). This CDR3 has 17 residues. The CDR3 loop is CASSLSSGRKSSYEQYF. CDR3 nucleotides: TGTGCCAGCAGTTTATCGTCAGGGCGTAAGAGCTCCTACGAGCAGTACTTC.

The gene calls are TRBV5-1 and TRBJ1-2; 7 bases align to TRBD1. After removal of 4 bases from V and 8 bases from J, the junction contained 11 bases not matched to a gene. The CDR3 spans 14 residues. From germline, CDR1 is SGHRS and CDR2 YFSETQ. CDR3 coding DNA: TGCGCCAGCAGCGGAGGACAGGCTCGAGGGGGCTACACCTTC. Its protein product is CASSGGQARGGYTF.

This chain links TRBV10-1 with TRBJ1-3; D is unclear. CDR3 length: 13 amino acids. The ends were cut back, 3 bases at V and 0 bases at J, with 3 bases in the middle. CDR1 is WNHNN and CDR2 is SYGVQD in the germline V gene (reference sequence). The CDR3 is CASSEGSGNTIYF. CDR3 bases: TGCGCCAGCAGTGAAGGCTCTGGAAACACCATATATTTT.

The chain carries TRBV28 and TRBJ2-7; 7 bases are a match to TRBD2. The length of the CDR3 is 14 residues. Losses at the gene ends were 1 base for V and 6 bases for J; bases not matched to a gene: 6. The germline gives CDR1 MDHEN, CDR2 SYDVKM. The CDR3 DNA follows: TGTGCCAGCAGTTTATCGAGGGACTACCTCGAGCAGTACTTC. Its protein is CASSLSRDYLEQYF.

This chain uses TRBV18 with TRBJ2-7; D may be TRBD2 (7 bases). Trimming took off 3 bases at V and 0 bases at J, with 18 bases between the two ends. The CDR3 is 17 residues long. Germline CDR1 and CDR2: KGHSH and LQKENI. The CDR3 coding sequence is TGTGCCAGCTCACCTCCGGCGGGGGCACCCGGCTCCTACGAGCAGTACTTC. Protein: CASSPPAGAPGSYEQYF.

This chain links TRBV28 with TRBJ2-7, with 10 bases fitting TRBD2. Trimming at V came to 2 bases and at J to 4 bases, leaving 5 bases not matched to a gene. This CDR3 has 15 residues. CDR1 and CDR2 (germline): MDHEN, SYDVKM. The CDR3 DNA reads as TGTGCCAGCAGTTTAGCTAGCGGGAGCATGTACGAGCAGTACTTC. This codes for CASSLASGSMYEQYF.

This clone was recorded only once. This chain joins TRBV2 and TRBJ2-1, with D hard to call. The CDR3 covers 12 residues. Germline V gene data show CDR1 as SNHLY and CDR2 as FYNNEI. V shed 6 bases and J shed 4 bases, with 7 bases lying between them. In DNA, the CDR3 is TGTGCCAGCAGAAAATTGTACAATGAGCAGTTCTTC. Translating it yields CASRKLYNEQFF.

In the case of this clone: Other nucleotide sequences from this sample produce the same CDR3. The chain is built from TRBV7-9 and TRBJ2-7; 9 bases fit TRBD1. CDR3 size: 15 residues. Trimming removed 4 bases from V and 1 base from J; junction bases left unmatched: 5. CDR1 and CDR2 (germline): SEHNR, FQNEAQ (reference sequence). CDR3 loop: CASSSPGTGSYEQYF. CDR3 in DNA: TGTGCCAGCAGCTCCCCCGGGACAGGGTCCTACGAGCAGTACTTC.